The sequence of this TCR beta chain was determined in a study of blood T cell repertoires in COVID-19. The V end was cut by 4 bases, the J end by 1 base, with 10 bases between. The CDR3 extends over 14 amino acids. From germline, CDR1 is SNHLY and CDR2 FYNNEI. Repertoires were generated with immunoSEQ multiplex PCR, while TCRdb's copy carries only in-frame clones and drops some. This sample yields fewer than 80,000 clones, of which roughly 90% are seen a single time; around 6% belongs to the top ten. The chain links TRBV2 to TRBJ1-1; no reliable D call. The receptor was derived from a man older than 75 with COVID-19, enrolled during active disease. The specimen was peripheral blood. Written as DNA, the CDR3 is TGTGCCAGCAGTGTGTTCCTCGGGAACACTGAAGCTTTCTTT. Amino acids: CASSVFLGNTEAFF.